These T cell receptor beta chains were read from a single sample in a study of beta chain features in type 1 diabetes. TCRdb's table, derived via immunoSEQ multiplex PCR, lists solely in-frame clones and lacks some. The data show about 42,000 clones, with roughly 50% seen just once and about 0.24% held by the top ten. The source material was stem cell memory CD4+ T cells from blood. These receptors originate from a woman between 25 and 40 years old in good health. The conserved cysteine and the conserved F or W are not part of the CDR3 here.

>TRBV28|TRBJ2-1
ASSSSGSQNYNEQF
>TRBV28|TRBJ1-2
ASSIPTAHYGYT
>TRBV2|TRBJ2-1
ASSEGGRNNEQF
>TRBV14|TRBJ2-7
ASSPGTGLGSYEQY
>TRBV5-4|TRBJ2-1
ASSSELAGGYNEQF
>TRBV4-1|TRBJ1-2
ASSPSRGRATKPTTNYGYT
>TRBV28|TRBJ2-5
ASSRGLAVDQETQY
>TRBV7-9|TRBJ2-1
ASSLGGGRDYNEQF
>TRBV5-6|TRBJ2-2
ASSRVDRDTGELF
>TRBV2|TRBJ2-3
ASRGQGVPDTQY
>TRBV28|TRBJ2-2
ASSSHSGSARRELF
>TRBV19|TRBJ2-2
ASSIGGDTGELF
>TRBV19|TRBJ2-1
ASSIWTLSSYNEQF